This TCR beta chain was captured in a study of blood T cell repertoires in COVID-19. Across about two dozen US areas, participants ranged in age from roughly 18 to 95 years. TCRdb's copy holds only in-frame clones and misses some; the assay was immunoSEQ multiplex PCR. The sample holds approximately 300,000 clones, about nine tenths seen once. V was shortened by 5 bases and J by 0 bases, with 5 bases between the two germline ends. The CDR3 totals 13 residues. Germline lookup yields CDR1 SGHVS and CDR2 FQNEAQ. The receptor's source is a man aged 55 to 70 who had recovered from COVID-19. Sequenced input: PBMCs or T cells enriched from blood (not recorded which). The chain couples TRBV7-8 to TRBJ1-3; D gene ambiguous. CDR3 protein: CASSPNSGNTIYF. The CDR3 region has the DNA TGTGCCAGCAGCCCCAACTCTGGAAACACCATATATTTT. The full variable domain, its missing parts supplied by reference TRBV7-8 and TRBJ1-3, is GAGVSQSPRYKVAKRGQDVALRCDPISGHVSLFWYQQALGQGPEFLTYFQNEAQLDKSGLPSDRFFAERPEGSVSTLKIQRTQQEDSAVYLCASSPNSGNTIYFGEGSWLTVV.